This TCR beta chain was sequenced in a study of blood T cell repertoires in COVID-19. Under the authors' procedure: Amplification of reference gene primers provided the estimated nucleated cell counts. Clones were sequenced by immunoSEQ multiplex PCR, and TCRdb holds only the in-frame ones, with some missing. D and trimming were read from the DNA, whereas the V and J calls and clone size are those reported in that table. The sample records under 350,000 clones, 80% to 90% being singletons. The CDR3 loop spans 15 amino acids. From germline, CDR1 is SGDLS and CDR2 YYNGEE. The V end lost 0 bases, the J end lost 1 base, and 10 bases lay between the germline ends.

Sequenced: PBMCs or T cells enriched from blood (not recorded which). The TCR was taken from a woman between 40 and 50 years old with acute COVID-19. V is TRBV9 and J is TRBJ1-2; weak D call: TRBD1 (5 bases). This CDR3 is CASSVGQGINYGYTF. The CDR3 DNA reads as TGTGCCAGCAGCGTAGGTCAGGGAATTAACTATGGCTACACCTTC.